Presented here are 22 T cell receptor beta chains from one specimen sequenced in a study of blood T cells in healthy people across ages. The use of a sample-barcoded 5' primer and a J-beta primer mix characterized a second PCR of roughly 6 to 11 cycles. MiXCR, applied by TCRdb to the 5' RACE reads, yields one record per CDR3 protein. The table records about 1,500,000 distinct CDR3 sequences, about 30% of them present only once. The sample consisted of blood. These receptors all stem from a woman aged 25 to 39 in good health.

The J gene is TRBJ1-1, the V gene TRBV7-9, with 7 bases matching TRBD1. The CDR3 has 14 residues. With 1 base clipped from V and 7 bases from J, the junction kept 6 bases outside the gene matches. The V gene's germline CDR1 is SEHNR and CDR2 FQNEAQ (reference sequence). The CDR3 DNA reads as TGTGCCAGCAGCTTAGAGGGACAGACAATTGAAGCTTTCTTT. It specifies CASSLEGQTIEAFF.

This clonotype was found many times. The gene calls are TRBV6-1 and TRBJ2-6, with 8 bases identical to TRBD2. Germline V gives CDR1 MNHNS, CDR2 SASEGT. V dropped 7 bases and J dropped 0; count of bases not matched to a gene: 8. The CDR3 is made up of 17 amino acids. DNA of the CDR3: TGTGCCAGCATAGCGAGCGGGGGATCCTCTGGGGCCAACGTCCTGACTTTC. This sequence encodes CASIASGGSSGANVLTF.

The count of this clonotype is one. The V and J genes are TRBV12-3 or TRBV12-4 and TRBJ1-1; maybe TRBD1 (5 bases). This CDR3 region has 18 residues. Trimming took off 5 bases at V and 0 bases at J, with 22 bases between the two ends. For the CDR3, the DNA is TGTGCCAGCAGTGCCGGTCCGGGGGGTCGAGATATGAACACTGAAGCTTTCTTT. Protein product: CASSAGPGGRDMNTEAFF.

The sample holds many counts of this clonotype. The V gene is TRBV13, the J gene TRBJ2-7; TRBD2 agrees at 8 bases. CDR1 and CDR2 from the germline V gene are PRHDT and FYEKMQ (reference sequence). The CDR3 has 14 amino acids. V lost 2 bases, J lost 2 bases, and 2 bases stayed unmatched. CDR3 nucleotides: TGTGCCAGCAGCTTAAGCGGGAGCCCCTACGAGCAGTACTTC. Residues: CASSLSGSPYEQYF.

This clonotype was observed a few times. This chain joins TRBV20-1 and TRBJ2-7; 8 bases are shared with TRBD2. The CDR3 covers 15 residues. Germline values: CDR1 DFQATT, CDR2 SNEGSKA (reference sequence). V gave up 1 base and J gave up 5 bases; unmatched junction bases: 10. The CDR3 region is CSARGGASGSHEQYF. CDR3 DNA: TGCAGTGCTAGAGGGGGCGCGAGCGGGAGCCACGAGCAGTACTTC.

The rearrangement links TRBV10-3 to TRBJ2-1; 7 positions match TRBD2. CDR1 and CDR2 from the germline V gene are ENHRY and SYGVKD. V dropped 8 bases and J dropped 6; count of bases not matched to a gene: 10. This CDR3 is 14 amino acids long. DNA for the CDR3: TGTGCCATCGATAGCGGGTCCCTGGGCAATGAGCAGTTCTTC. It translates to CAIDSGSLGNEQFF.

This clonotype was counted a few times. V and J are TRBV7-9 and TRBJ2-1; the D gene is possibly TRBD2 (5 bases). With 4 bases removed from V and 8 bases from J, the gap between germline ends came to 21 bases. Looked up from germline, CDR1 is SEHNR and CDR2 is FQNEAQ (reference sequence). The CDR3 spans 16 residues. The CDR3 nucleotides read TGTGCCAGCAGCTCCCCTGGTAATGGAGGAAACCATGAGCAGTTCTTC. This codes for CASSSPGNGGNHEQFF.

The rearrangement links TRBV7-9 to TRBJ1-1; unclear D gene. V was cut by 7 bases and J by 0 bases, with 12 bases left in between. The length of the CDR3 is 14 residues. Germline CDR1 is SEHNR and CDR2 is FQNEAQ (reference sequence). Here the CDR3 DNA reads TGTGCCAGCACCAGAGACCCTATGAACACTGAAGCTTTCTTT. Amino acid sequence: CASTRDPMNTEAFF.

This clonotype was counted between two and nine times. The chain is built from TRBV27 and TRBJ2-5; D uncertain. Germline CDR1 reads MNHEY; CDR2 reads SMNVEV (reference sequence). This CDR3 contains 17 residues. Trimming left V 4 bases short and J 5 bases short, with 23 bases between. CDR3 coding DNA: TGTGCCAGCAGTTCATCCAGGATGGGGTTTCAACGGGAGACCCAGTACTTC. Its translation: CASSSSRMGFQRETQYF.

The rearrangement uses TRBV29-1 and TRBJ2-7, with TRBD2 matching 7 bases. The J segment lost 7 bases and the V segment lost 6 bases, leaving 15 bases of the junction unmatched. The CDR3 loop spans 14 amino acids. CDR1 and CDR2 (germline): SQVTM, ANQGSEA. CDR3 DNA: TGCAGCGTCCGCGCGGGGAGGGCCTCGGGTGAGCAGTACTTC. The encoded protein is CSVRAGRASGEQYF.

This clonotype was detected only a few times. The chain links TRBV12-3 or TRBV12-4 to TRBJ1-4; the match to TRBD1 covers 7 bases. The CDR3 loop spans 15 amino acids. The V segment lost 4 bases and the J segment 8 bases; nucleotides outside the gene matches: 10. The CDR3 protein is CASSSIPGGDEKLFF. CDR3 sequence (DNA): TGTGCCAGCAGTTCGATTCCAGGGGGGGACGAAAAACTGTTTTTT.

This clonotype turned up a few times. V and J are TRBV5-1 and TRBJ2-2, with D perhaps TRBD1 or TRBD2 (5 bases each). From germline, CDR1 is SGHRS and CDR2 YFSETQ. V dropped 0 bases and J dropped 1 base, with 10 bases sitting between them. The CDR3 covers 16 residues. CDR3 DNA sequence: TGCGCCAGCAGCTTGGGGGGACCCCGGAACACCGGGGAGCTGTTTTTT. Protein sequence: CASSLGGPRNTGELFF.

This clonotype was observed many times. J is TRBJ1-2 and V is TRBV12-3 or TRBV12-4; the match to TRBD1 covers 8 bases. With 6 bases clipped from V and 4 bases from J, the junction kept 4 bases outside the gene matches. There are 13 residues in the CDR3. The CDR3 sequence: CASSTGTGYGYTF. DNA for the CDR3: TGTGCCAGCAGCACCGGGACAGGCTATGGCTACACCTTC.

There are a few counts of this clonotype. V gene TRBV5-1 combines with J gene TRBJ2-1, with unresolved D. V was trimmed by 0 bases and J by 6 bases, leaving 19 bases between them. CDR3 length equals 17 residues. Germline V lookup: CDR1 SGHRS, CDR2 YFSETQ. CDR3 sequence: CASSLEGSALPGNEQFF. The CDR3 region has the DNA TGCGCCAGCAGCTTGGAGGGCTCCGCTCTTCCTGGCAATGAGCAGTTCTTC. Together with reference TRBV5-1 and TRBJ2-1, the CDR3 gives the full variable domain: KAGVTQTPRYLIKTRGQQVTLSCSPISGHRSVSWYQQTPGQGLQFLFEYFSETQRNKGNFPGRFSGRQFSNSRSEMNVSTLELGDSALYLCASSLEGSALPGNEQFFGPGTRLTVL.

The gene calls are TRBV6-6 and TRBJ2-3, with 12 nucleotides matching TRBD1. CDR1 and CDR2 (germline): MNHNY, SVGAGI (reference sequence). This CDR3 spans 16 amino acids. V gave up 5 bases and J gave up 6 bases; unmatched junction bases: 9. Here the CDR3 reads CASSPPGTGGQDTQYF. CDR3 bases: TGTGCCAGCAGTCCCCCCGGGACAGGGGGCCAGGATACGCAGTATTTT.

The V call is TRBV29-1, the J call TRBJ2-2; D gene uncertain. Germline CDR1 reads SQVTM; CDR2 reads ANQGSEA. Trimming stripped 3 bases from V and 6 bases from J, with 14 bases between. The CDR3 contains 14 residues. The CDR3 DNA sequence: TGCAGCGTTGACCTGGCCAGTTCCGCCGGGGAGCTGTTTTTT. Translating it yields CSVDLASSAGELFF.

Concerning this clonotype: One end of the junction does not line up with germline, which may come from a read error. This chain links TRBV5-1 with TRBJ2-2; D may be TRBD1 (6 bases). This CDR3 contains 15 residues. CDR1 is SGHRS and CDR2 is YFSETQ in the germline V gene. This CDR3 is CASTNTHRDTGVLFF. The CDR3 DNA follows: TGCGCCAGCACCAACACACACAGGGACACCGGGGTGCTGTTTTTT.

This clonotype was observed a handful of times. V usage is TRBV4-1 and J usage is TRBJ1-1; no clear D gene. The CDR3 spans 15 residues. CDR1 is MGHRA and CDR2 is YSYEKL in the germline V gene. Trimming stripped 4 bases from V and 7 bases from J, with 19 bases between. CDR3 loop: CASSPLQTSLSEAFF. The CDR3 DNA reads TGCGCCAGCAGCCCTTTACAGACGTCATTGAGTGAAGCTTTCTTT.

This clonotype turned up a few times. V and J are TRBV29-1 and TRBJ1-1; no clear D gene. V lost 0 bases, J lost 4 bases, and 3 bases lay in between. The germline V gene encodes CDR1 SQVTM and CDR2 ANQGSEA. This CDR3 contains 11 residues. The CDR3 region has the DNA TGCAGCGTTGAAGAGAGCACTGAAGCTTTCTTT. Amino acids: CSVEESTEAFF.

This clonotype was seen only a few times. V usage is TRBV29-1 and J usage is TRBJ1-4; 8 bases map to TRBD1. V lost 7 bases and J lost 8; bases outside the gene matches: 12. The CDR3 covers 14 residues. Germline V gives CDR1 SQVTM, CDR2 ANQGSEA. The CDR3 nucleotides read TGCAGCGCTTCAAGGGGGACAGGAGTCGAAAAACTGTTTTTT. Translated: CSASRGTGVEKLFF.

This chain joins TRBV5-1 and TRBJ1-3; D call uncertain. Trimming shortened V by 1 base and J by 8 bases, and 13 bases separated the two germline ends. CDR3 length: 14 residues. Looked up from germline, CDR1 is SGHRS and CDR2 is YFSETQ. DNA of the CDR3: TGCGCCAGCAGCTTGACTTCGGGTCCGGACACCATATATTTT. Amino acids: CASSLTSGPDTIYF.

This clonotype was counted only a few times. This sequence joins TRBV5-1 and TRBJ1-2; D is unresolved. Germline CDR1 reads SGHRS; CDR2 reads YFSETQ. This CDR3 has 13 residues. V lost 5 bases to trimming and J lost 4 bases, with 12 bases between them. The CDR3 spells CASSSPDAYGYTF. The CDR3 DNA reads as TGCGCCAGCAGTTCGCCCGACGCCTATGGCTACACCTTC.